The next 2 T cell receptor beta chains were all read from a single sample in a study of T cell responses to AZD1222 COVID-19 vaccine. Clones were read by immunoSEQ multiplex PCR, and TCRdb kept only the in-frame ones, dropping some. The table records 95,000 to 100,000 clones, 90% of them present only once. The sequenced sample was peripheral blood, obtained on day 0 of AZD1222 vaccination. The receptors stem from an adult in good health.

The chain employs TRBV25-1 and TRBJ2-7, with D possibly matching TRBD2 (5 bases). Between the trimmed V and J ends, which lost 7 bases and 6 bases, there was a span of 13 bases. CDR1 MGHDK and CDR2 SYGVNS come from the germline V gene. The CDR3 contains 12 residues. CDR3 DNA sequence: TGTGCCAGCAAGTTATACAGCGGCGAGCAGTACTTC. This encodes CASKLYSGEQYF.

V gene TRBV25-1 combines with J gene TRBJ2-4; D is tentatively TRBD1 or TRBD2 (5 bases each). The V and J ends lost 2 bases and 1 base respectively, with 9 bases between them. Germline lookup yields CDR1 MGHDK and CDR2 SYGVNS. The CDR3 consists of 15 residues. The CDR3 protein is CASSERGRAKNIQYF. Here the CDR3 DNA reads TGTGCCAGCAGTGAACGGGGCCGGGCCAAAAACATTCAGTACTTC.